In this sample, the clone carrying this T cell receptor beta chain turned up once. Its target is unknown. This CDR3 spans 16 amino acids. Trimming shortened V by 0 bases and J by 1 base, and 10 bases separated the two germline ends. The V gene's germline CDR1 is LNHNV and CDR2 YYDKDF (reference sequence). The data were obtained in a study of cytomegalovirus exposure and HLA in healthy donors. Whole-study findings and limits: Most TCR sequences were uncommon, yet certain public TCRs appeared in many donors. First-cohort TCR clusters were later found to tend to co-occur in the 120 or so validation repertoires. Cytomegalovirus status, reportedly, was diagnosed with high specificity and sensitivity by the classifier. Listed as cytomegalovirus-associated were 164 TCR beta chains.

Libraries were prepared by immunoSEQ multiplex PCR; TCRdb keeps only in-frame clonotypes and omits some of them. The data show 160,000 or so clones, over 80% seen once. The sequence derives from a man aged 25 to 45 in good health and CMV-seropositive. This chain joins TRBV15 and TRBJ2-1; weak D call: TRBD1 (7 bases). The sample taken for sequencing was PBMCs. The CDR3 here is CATSRDPGGSYNEQFF. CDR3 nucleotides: TGTGCCACCAGCAGAGATCCAGGGGGGTCCTACAATGAGCAGTTCTTC. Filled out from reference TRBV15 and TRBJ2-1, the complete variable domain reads DAMVIQNPRYQVTQFGKPVTLSCSQTLNHNVMYWYQQKSSQAPKLLFHYYDKDFNNEADTPDNFQSRRPNTSFCFLDIRSPGLGDTAMYLCATSRDPGGSYNEQFFGPGTRLTVL.